This paragraph covers one T cell receptor beta chain sequence. Its antigen is still unknown. This record comes from a study of beta chain features in type 1 diabetes. Whole-study results and caveats: In the patient group, naive, central memory and Treg TCRB repertoires seemed more alike than in the healthy donor group. Individuals with type 1 diabetes displayed fewer insertions and more deletions at VDJ junctions. The analysis here could not establish whether HLA type shapes TCRB rearrangement. Type 1 diabetes patients had TCRB CDR3s that were shorter (moderately but significantly so) in all four CD4+ subsets.

V gave up 6 bases and J gave up 4 bases, with 6 bases separating them. Germline V gene sequence: CDR1 MNHNS, CDR2 SASEGT. This CDR3 spans 12 amino acids. Sequenced material consisted of expressed TCRB transcripts (all of the isolated RNA was reverse transcribed). TCRdb's table, derived via immunoSEQ multiplex PCR, lists solely in-frame clones and lacks some. The table lists 120,000 to 150,000 clones, about 10% of them singletons. Sequencing was carried out using naive CD4+ T cells from blood. This receptor was obtained from a man between 18 and 29 years old in good health. This chain joins TRBV6-1 and TRBJ1-4; the D is unclear. The CDR3 sequence is CASSKNNEKLFF. The CDR3 region has the DNA TGTGCCAGCAGCAAAAATAATGAAAAACTGTTTTTT.